This TCR beta chain was recovered during a study of identical twins. Trimming stripped 0 bases from V and 5 bases from J, with 8 bases between. The CDR3 is 13 amino acids. From germline, CDR1 is DFQATT and CDR2 SNEGSKA (reference sequence). TCRdb itself ran the 5' RACE reads through MiXCR, one entry per CDR3 protein. Here the sample spans some 690,000 distinct CDR3 sequences, less than 25% being singletons. A further study also used this sample, focusing on T cells expressing NK-cell markers.

The sequencing sample was made of PBMCs. The chain combines TRBV20-1 with TRBJ2-1; D remains ambiguous. This clonotype was sampled from a woman younger than 30 in good health. CDR3 in DNA: TGCAGTGCTAGAGATATACGAGACAATGAGCAGTTCTTC. Translated, it gives CSARDIRDNEQFF.